These T cell receptor beta chains were read from a single sample in a study of PD-1 blockade in classical Hodgkin lymphoma. The assay was immunoSEQ multiplex PCR, and TCRdb's table has in-frame clones only and misses some. This sample yields 57,000 or so clones, of which about 85% are seen a single time; roughly 8.1% belongs to the top ten. The sequences come from peripheral blood mononuclear cells (PBMCs), collected before the fourth cycle of nivolumab. The receptors originated from a human donor with classical Hodgkin lymphoma. The CDR3 runs from the conserved cysteine through the conserved F or W. Fields, in order: clone size, D gene, V gene, J gene, CDR3 protein, CDR3 DNA. D genes are given only for firm matches. Only some rows state a clone size, as once, few, many or a class for expanded clones.

NA,NA,TRBV28,TRBJ1-1,CASSFGVWQNTEAFF,TGTGCCAGCAGTTTCGGGGTGTGGCAGAACACTGAAGCTTTCTTT
NA,NA,TRBV30,TRBJ1-2,CAWSPGGASYGYTF,TGTGCCTGGAGTCCTGGGGGGGCGAGCTATGGCTACACCTTC
NA,NA,TRBV6-6,TRBJ2-7,CASSSAGEGYEQYF,TGTGCCAGCAGTTCGGCAGGGGAAGGGTACGAGCAGTACTTC
once,NA,TRBV6-1,TRBJ1-6,CASSAGPYNSPLHF,TGTGCCAGCAGTGCCGGGCCATATAATTCACCCCTCCACTTT
NA,NA,TRBV5-1,TRBJ2-2,CASSPLVGTTGELFF,TGCGCCAGCAGCCCCCTAGTGGGGACCACCGGGGAGCTGTTTTTT
NA,NA,TRBV23-1,TRBJ2-1,CARLTPLPYNEQFF,TGCGCCAGATTGACTCCACTCCCTTACAATGAGCAGTTCTTC
NA,NA,TRBV7-9,TRBJ2-2,CASSPTRTVNTGELFF,TGTGCCAGCAGCCCCACCAGGACGGTAAACACCGGGGAGCTGTTTTTT
NA,NA,TRBV5-1,TRBJ2-1,CASSLSRDRQFF,TGCGCCAGCAGCTTGTCCAGGGACCGGCAGTTCTTC
once,NA,TRBV6-6,TRBJ1-3,CASSYSGAGGNTIYF,TGTGCCAGCAGTTACTCAGGGGCCGGAGGAAACACCATATATTTT
NA,TRBD1,TRBV6-5,TRBJ2-5,CASSYGVTGQETQYF,TGTGCCAGCAGTTACGGAGTGACAGGGCAAGAGACCCAGTACTTC
few,NA,TRBV4-1,TRBJ1-4,CASSQGPPIASNEKLFF,TGCGCCAGCAGCCAAGGACCCCCGATCGCGTCTAATGAAAAACTGTTTTTT
few,NA,TRBV5-1,TRBJ1-1,CASSILGDTEAFF,TGCGCCAGCAGCATACTGGGGGACACTGAAGCTTTCTTT
NA,NA,TRBV9,TRBJ2-3,CASSVPIADTQYF,TGTGCCAGCAGCGTACCAATTGCGGATACGCAGTATTTT
NA,NA,TRBV2,TRBJ2-3,CASRTSPTDTQYF,TGTGCCAGCAGGACTAGTCCCACAGATACGCAGTATTTT
once,NA,TRBV5-1,TRBJ2-3,CASSLAQFTDTQYF,TGCGCCAGCAGCTTGGCACAGTTCACAGATACGCAGTATTTT
NA,NA,TRBV6-5,TRBJ2-3,CASSYGDTDTQYF,TGTGCCAGCAGTTACGGGGATACAGATACGCAGTATTTT
NA,TRBD1,TRBV6-5,TRBJ2-2,CASSYSDRGYTGELFF,TGTGCCAGCAGTTACTCGGACAGGGGGTACACCGGGGAGCTGTTTTTT
NA,NA,TRBV4-1,TRBJ2-7,CASSQAFGPGRSYEQYF,NA
NA,NA,TRBV10-2,TRBJ2-6,CASSEPRQADSGANVLTF,TGCGCCAGCAGTGAGCCACGTCAGGCGGATTCTGGGGCCAACGTCCTGACTTTC
NA,TRBD1,TRBV19,TRBJ2-7,CATESSGTGLYEQYF,TGTGCCACCGAGAGTTCCGGGACAGGGCTCTACGAGCAGTACTTC
NA,NA,TRBV6-6,TRBJ1-5,CASSGQAPNQPQHF,TGTGCCAGCAGCGGTCAAGCGCCGAATCAGCCCCAGCATTTT
NA,TRBD1,TRBV30,TRBJ1-2,CAWSGQGFGEGYTF,TGTGCCTGGAGTGGACAGGGTTTCGGTGAAGGCTACACCTTC
NA,TRBD1,TRBV5-1,TRBJ2-5,CASSSVGPGTGGRETQYF,TGCGCCAGCAGCTCAGTAGGACCCGGGACAGGAGGAAGAGAGACCCAGTACTTC
once,TRBD2,TRBV6-4,TRBJ2-1,CASSPRRGGWSEQFF,TGTGCCAGCAGCCCGCGGCGGGGGGGTTGGAGTGAGCAGTTCTTC
once,NA,TRBV5-1,TRBJ2-2,CASSLGPGQAYIGELFF,TGCGCCAGCAGCCTAGGACCGGGACAAGCGTATATCGGGGAGCTGTTTTTT
NA,NA,TRBV6-5,TRBJ2-7,CASSSTPTPRSYEQYF,TGTGCCAGCAGTTCCACTCCTACCCCCCGCTCCTACGAGCAGTACTTC
few,NA,TRBV5-1,TRBJ2-7,CASSAGQGGEQYF,TGCGCCAGCAGCGCCGGACAGGGAGGGGAGCAGTACTTC
once,TRBD1,TRBV5-1,TRBJ1-4,CASSPSGTGTEKLFF,TGCGCCAGCAGCCCCTCCGGGACAGGGACCGAAAAACTGTTTTTT
NA,NA,TRBV5-1,TRBJ2-5,CASSLAWRGGETQYF,TGCGCCAGCAGCTTGGCCTGGCGGGGAGGAGAGACCCAGTACTTC
NA,TRBD2,TRBV29-1,TRBJ2-5,CSVRLAGGREETQYF,TGCAGCGTGAGACTAGCGGGGGGGCGGGAAGAGACCCAGTACTTC
NA,NA,TRBV19,TRBJ1-5,CASTTFGRDQPQHF,TGTGCCAGTACCACATTCGGCCGAGATCAGCCCCAGCATTTT
NA,NA,TRBV28,TRBJ1-2,CASSLGRRSANYGYTF,TGTGCCAGCAGTTTAGGACGTAGGTCCGCTAACTATGGCTACACCTTC
few,TRBD2,TRBV6-6,TRBJ2-7,CASTRSGGLSYEQYF,TGTGCCAGCACGCGATCCGGGGGGTTGTCCTACGAGCAGTACTTC
NA,TRBD2,TRBV7-9,TRBJ2-3,CASSLTSGGAGSTDTQYF,TGTGCCAGCAGCTTAACTAGCGGGGGGGCAGGTAGCACAGATACGCAGTATTTT
NA,NA,TRBV5-5,TRBJ2-3,CASSLVGRTDTQYF,TGTGCCAGCAGCTTGGTTGGGCGCACAGATACGCAGTATTTT
NA,NA,TRBV30,TRBJ1-6,CAWRAGGGKPPLHF,TGTGCCTGGAGGGCTGGAGGGGGTAAGCCACCCCTCCACTTT